Given below is one T cell receptor beta chain in context. Its antigen remains unidentified. Base qualities are missing; no much larger clone stands one base away. This sample was taken from a study of T cells in localized non-small cell lung cancer (TCRdb year 2020). Background on the whole study: The study analyzed T cell repertoires of 200 to 250 early-stage NSCLC patients, comparing tumors and uninvolved tumor-adjacent lungs. The cohort consisted of about 240 treatment-naive NSCLC patients whose localized lung tumors had been resected. NSCLC patients had a mean age of approximately 66 years, and 129 were male and around 99 female.

Uninvolved adjacent lung was obtained at least 2 cm from the tumor margin, and the absence of atypia was confirmed by two independent pathologists. At diagnosis, tumor, uninvolved tumor-adjacent lung and peripheral blood were collected and then preserved as a mix of FFPE and fresh-frozen material. What the work shows at the level of the full study, not this receptor alone: Longer overall survival was associated with higher blood T cell density, whereas shorter survival was associated with higher adjacent-lung clonality. Because of the exploratory design, TCR variables were selected using unadjusted p-values without false-discovery rate correction. Multi-region tumor sequencing was not performed, so intratumor heterogeneity could not be excluded. A median of around 57 of the top 100 tumor clones were detected in paired uninvolved adjacent lung, and around 27 of these tumor clones were also found among the top 100 clones of the paired uninvolved adjacent lung. Uninvolved tumor-adjacent lung showed the highest T cell clonality, higher than tumor, which suggests more focused antigenic responses in the uninvolved tumor-adjacent lung.

The immunoSEQ Assay was used to sequence TCR beta CDR3 regions from DNA. The original methods were these. T cell density was computed as TCR beta template counts normalized to usable DNA estimated by amplifying housekeeping genes. Richness was estimated using the preseqR package, with extrapolation to 400,000 templates for PBMC samples and to 120,000 templates for tissue samples. Clonality was calculated as one minus Pielou's evenness. Differential abundance testing on productive amino-acid clonotypes, with a minimum total count of 5 and an alpha of 0.1, was used to identify tissue-enriched TCRs. The Jaccard Index and the Morisita Overlap Index were used to measure how much the repertoires overlapped between compartments. TCR beta CDR3s were clustered by GLIPH together with public tetramer-defined viral CDR3s, and at least three viral sequences plus V-gene enrichment were required for viral motifs. Entries here come from immuneACCESS through TCRdb and include only in-frame sequences with V and J called. Some clones fail to appear in such tables; in the studies checked, an unresolved V gene covers under half of the shortfall, and the cause of the remainder is unknown. The DNA was the basis for D and trimming; V, J and clone size are from that table. This sample holds 4,000 or so clones; 30% to 40% were observed only once. The ten largest clones represent approximately 10% of the sample.

V is cut back by 2 bases and J by 2 bases, with 5 bases in the junction unmatched. The CDR3 holds 16 amino acids from the cysteine to the phenylalanine. The kept DNA is CDR3 alone, 48 bases in frame from the first base. CDR1 and CDR2 were assigned from the germline V gene as SGHDN and FVKESK. Recombination joined TRBV14 with TRBJ2-1, with 8 bases matching TRBD1. This sequence was found in a male donor older than 55 with stage III lung adenocarcinoma. This specimen consisted of normal lung tissue next to the tumor, obtained before any cancer treatment. The sequenced DNA: TGTGCCAGCAGCCAAAGACAGGGGACCACCTACAATGAGCAGTTCTTC. The resulting protein is CASSQRQGTTYNEQFF.